This TCR beta chain was sequenced in a study of PD-1 blockade in classical Hodgkin lymphoma. Specified time point: cycle 4 day 1 (C4D1), after about 6 weeks of nivolumab. Exposure to brentuximab vedotin varied, and each patient had relapsed following autologous stem cell transplantation. Complete response, partial response or progressive disease were the best responses. With V trimmed by 2 bases and J by 17 bases, 14 bases remained unmatched. The CDR3 contains 15 residues. From germline, CDR1 is MNHNS and CDR2 SASEGT. TCRdb's copy holds only in-frame clones and misses some; the assay was immunoSEQ multiplex PCR. The data show over 50,000 clones, roughly 87% seen once.

V and J are TRBV6-1 and TRBJ1-6; 8 nucleotides match TRBD1. The sequence came from a human donor with classical Hodgkin lymphoma. The source material was peripheral blood mononuclear cells (PBMCs), sampled before the fourth cycle of nivolumab. CDR3 sequence (DNA): TGTGCCAGCAGTGAATCGGTTACAGGGGGTGACACCGTCCACTTT. This gives the protein CASSESVTGGDTVHF.